The 19 T cell receptor beta chains listed next were all sequenced from one sample in a study of blood T cells in healthy people across ages. PCR was performed a second time for about 7 to 12 cycles using a sample-barcoded 5' primer and a J-beta primer mix. TCRdb re-derived calls from the 5' RACE reads in MiXCR, one entry per CDR3 protein. The sample shows some 1.5 million distinct CDR3 sequences, about 28% of them seen only once. Material for sequencing was blood. Source of these receptors: a woman in her thirties in good health.

The V call is TRBV14, the J call TRBJ2-1; possible D gene TRBD2, 6 bases. Per the germline V gene, CDR1 is SGHDN and CDR2 is FVKESK. The CDR3 covers 13 residues. V dropped 1 base and J dropped 15 bases, with 16 bases sitting between them. The CDR3 region is CASSQAPGGAGFF. The CDR3 nucleotides are TGTGCCAGCAGCCAAGCTCCTGGAGGGGCAGGGTTCTTC.

This clonotype occurred a few times. The chain uses TRBV7-2 and TRBJ2-6; 7 bases match TRBD1. Germline CDR1 is SGHTA and CDR2 is FQGNSA. This CDR3 has 19 amino acids. V shed 4 bases, J shed 1 base, and the junction held 13 bases outside the gene matches. The chain's CDR3 is CASSSRDRSGLSGANVLTF. CDR3 in DNA: TGTGCCAGCAGCTCTCGGGACAGAAGTGGCCTGTCTGGGGCCAACGTCCTGACTTTC. Looking up the rest from reference TRBV7-2 and TRBJ2-6 gives the full variable domain: GAGVSQSPSNKVTEKGKDVELRCDPISGHTALYWYRQSLGQGLEFLIYFQGNSAPDKSGLPSDRFSAERTGGSVSTLTIQRTQQEDSAVYLCASSSRDRSGLSGANVLTFGAGSRLTVL.

This clonotype was detected only a few times. V usage is TRBV20-1 and J usage is TRBJ1-1, with D possibly TRBD1 on 6 matching bases. The ends were cut back, 4 bases at V and 2 bases at J, with 14 bases in the middle. This CDR3 contains 14 residues. From germline, CDR1 is DFQATT and CDR2 SNEGSKA (reference sequence). The CDR3 bases are TGCAGTGCTAACCAGGGGCCCTTTAACACTGAAGCTTTCTTT. Translation: CSANQGPFNTEAFF.

The chain combines TRBV12-3 or TRBV12-4 with TRBJ1-2; tentatively, D is TRBD1 (5 bases). CDR3 length: 16 amino acids. The V end lost 1 base, the J end lost 2 bases, and 14 bases lay between the germline ends. DNA of the CDR3: TGTGCCAGCAGTTTAGTAGTGCCAGGGAACAACTATGGCTACACCTTC. This codes for CASSLVVPGNNYGYTF.

The table lists this clonotype with a few counts. The V call is TRBV5-1, the J call TRBJ2-5; 8 bases align to TRBD1. In germline, CDR1 is SGHRS, CDR2 YFSETQ. CDR3 length equals 16 residues. The trim removed 4 bases at V and 1 base at J, leaving 9 bases unmatched. The CDR3 region is CASSRGGQGGQETQYF. The CDR3 DNA reads as TGCGCCAGCAGCCGGGGAGGACAGGGAGGCCAAGAGACCCAGTACTTC.

The rearrangement links TRBV6-2 or TRBV6-3 to TRBJ2-7, with 11 positions matching TRBD2. CDR1 is MNHEY, CDR2 SVGEGT, per germline. This CDR3 has 17 residues. V dropped 4 bases and J dropped 7; count of bases not matched to a gene: 15. In DNA form, the CDR3 reads TGTGCCAGCAGTTCCATTCTAACTAGCGGGAGTGGTAGTGAGCAGTACTTC. It specifies CASSSILTSGSGSEQYF.

This clonotype was seen repeatedly, ten times or more. The chain has TRBV20-1 and TRBJ2-3; 8 bases agree with TRBD2. V trimming: 6 bases; J trimming: 6 bases; junction bases outside the gene matches: 5. Germline assignment: CDR1 DFQATT and CDR2 SNEGSKA (reference sequence). The CDR3 length is 12 residues. CDR3 nucleotide sequence: TGCAGTGCCAGTCGGGGGGGCGATACGCAGTATTTT. Protein: CSASRGGDTQYF.

In this sample, this clonotype turned up a few times. The CDR3 protein is CASGLETETQYF. CDR3 bases: TGTGCTAGTGGTTTGGAAACGGAGACCCAGTACTTC. V gene TRBV12-5 combines with J gene TRBJ2-5; unclear D gene. Trimming left V 1 base short and J 5 bases short, with 5 bases between. The CDR3 sequence is 12 residues long. Germline V gives CDR1 LGHNT, CDR2 FRNRAP.

This CDR3 is CASSGSRGDTQYF. The CDR3 DNA reads as TGTGCCAGCAGCGGGTCCCGTGGAGATACGCAGTATTTT. The chain links TRBV12-3 or TRBV12-4 to TRBJ2-3; D remains ambiguous. The CDR3 has 13 residues. Trimming took off 6 bases at V and 5 bases at J, with 12 bases between the two ends.

This clonotype was detected a few times. The chain recombines TRBV3-1 with TRBJ2-3; D assignment may be TRBD1 or TRBD2 (5 bases each). Trimming took off 4 bases at V and 5 bases at J, with 13 bases between the two ends. This CDR3 has 14 residues. The germline gives CDR1 LGHDT, CDR2 YNNKEL (reference sequence). CDR3 nucleotides: TGTGCCAGCAGCCTCATGGGACGGATAGATACGCAGTATTTT. Translated: CASSLMGRIDTQYF.

Only a few counts were recorded for this clonotype. The V call is TRBV20-1, the J call TRBJ2-6; 8 nucleotides match TRBD2. With V trimmed by 4 bases and J by 0 bases, 11 bases remained unmatched. The CDR3 consists of 18 residues. Germline values: CDR1 DFQATT, CDR2 SNEGSKA (reference sequence). CDR3 nucleotides: TGCAGTGCTACTCAGGGACTAGTTAAAAGCTCTGGGGCCAACGTCCTGACTTTC. Protein: CSATQGLVKSSGANVLTF.

This rearrangement joins TRBV6-1 to TRBJ2-5; D may be TRBD2 (6 bases). Trimming cost V 7 bases and J 11 bases, with 26 bases left between them. The CDR3 runs to 15 residues. The germline V gene encodes CDR1 MNHNS and CDR2 SASEGT. In DNA form, the CDR3 reads TGTGCCAGCAATGGGGGGAGACAGAATCTCAATGAGCAGTACTTC. Amino acids: CASNGGRQNLNEQYF.

In this sample, this clonotype turned up many times. The V call is TRBV18, the J call TRBJ2-7; a possible D gene is TRBD2 (6 bases). Deletions cut 1 base from V and 0 bases from J, with 10 bases between. The V gene's germline CDR1 is KGHSH and CDR2 LQKENI. This CDR3 contains 15 residues. For the CDR3, the DNA is TGTGCCAGCTCACCACGCGGGGATAGCTCCTACGAGCAGTACTTC. Its protein is CASSPRGDSSYEQYF. The full variable domain, rest sourced from reference TRBV18 and TRBJ2-7, is NAGVMQNPRHLVRRRGQEARLRCSPMKGHSHVYWYRQLPEEGLKFMVYLQKENIIDESGMPKERFSAEFPKEGPSILRIQQVVRGDSAAYFCASSPRGDSSYEQYFGPGTRLTVT.

As for this clonotype: At one end, the junction sequence differs from germline, possibly due to a read error. V gene TRBV4-1 combines with J gene TRBJ2-2; no definite D call. Germline CDR1 and CDR2: MGHRA and YSYEKL. This CDR3 comprises 16 residues. CDR3 in DNA: TGCGCCGGCAGCCAAGGGTTAAGTTTGGACACCGGGGAGCTGTTTTTT. Amino acid sequence: CAGSQGLSLDTGELFF.

This chain uses TRBV6-5 with TRBJ2-7, with D possibly matching TRBD2 (5 bases). Trimming removed 6 bases at V and 6 bases at J, with 18 bases between. CDR3 length: 14 amino acids. Germline V gene lookup returns CDR1 MNHEY and CDR2 SVGAGI. DNA for the CDR3: TGTGCCAGCAGAGACCCCCGGGGATTCTCCGAGCAGTACTTC. As protein: CASRDPRGFSEQYF.

This clonotype was seen only a few times. The rearrangement joins TRBV6-1 to TRBJ2-5, with 8 positions matching TRBD1. The DNA end favors TRBJ2-7, so the J call may be wrong. The CDR3 is 13 amino acids. The germline CDR1 and CDR2 sequences are MNHNS and SASEGT. CDR3 sequence (DNA): TGTGCCAGCAGTGAAACGACAGGGGTCGAGCAGTACTTC. Amino acid sequence: CASSETTGVEQYF.

This clonotype showed up just a few times. One end of the junction does not line up with germline, which may come from a read error. The chain combines TRBV12-3 or TRBV12-4 with TRBJ1-2; D is perhaps TRBD1 (5 bases). The CDR3 consists of 13 residues. The CDR3 sequence: CASSLRAPYDYTF. The CDR3 nucleotides read TGTGCCAGCAGCCTCAGGGCTCCCTATGACTACACCTTC.

The rearrangement joins TRBV12-3 or TRBV12-4 to TRBJ1-1; 7 bases fit TRBD1. CDR3 size: 16 residues. Losses at the gene ends were 5 bases for V and 2 bases for J; bases not matched to a gene: 11. DNA for the CDR3: TGTGCCAGCAGTATCACAGGGGAGGGGGTAAACACTGAAGCTTTCTTT. This encodes CASSITGEGVNTEAFF.

This clonotype was seen only once. This chain links TRBV7-2 with TRBJ2-1, with 8 bases lining up with TRBD2. After removal of 6 bases from V and 4 bases from J, the junction contained 8 bases not matched to a gene. This CDR3 comprises 15 residues. Germline V gene sequence: CDR1 SGHTA, CDR2 FQGNSA. The CDR3 region is CASSSPASGYNEQFF. The DNA of the CDR3 is TGTGCCAGCAGTTCCCCCGCTAGCGGGTACAATGAGCAGTTCTTC.